This TCR beta chain derives from a study of blood T cell repertoires in COVID-19. Per the study methods: Amplifying reference gene primers gave estimates of nucleated cell counts. Sequencing was performed with immunoSEQ multiplex PCR; in TCRdb, only in-frame clones are kept and a portion is missing. That table gives V, J and clone size, and the DNA gave D and trimming. The repertoire holds 70,000 or so clones, with around 90% as singletons. The CDR3 has 14 residues. Trimming cost V 8 bases and J 0 bases, with 13 bases left between them. CDR1 is MDHEN, CDR2 SYDVKM, per germline. Sequencing input: peripheral blood. This sequence joins TRBV28 and TRBJ1-1, with a possible D match to TRBD1 (5 bases). This clonotype originated in a middle-aged man with acute or convalescent COVID-19. DNA of the CDR3: TGTGCCAGCGTCCGACAGTCCTTGAACACTGAAGCTTTCTTT. Its protein is CASVRQSLNTEAFF.